This record concerns one T cell receptor (beta chain) sequence. What it recognizes is unknown. Trimming at V came to 6 bases and at J to 7 bases, leaving 8 bases not matched to a gene. The CDR3 contains 15 residues. Germline V gives CDR1 MNHEY, CDR2 SMNVEV (reference sequence). This sample is drawn from a study of somatic mutations in cytotoxic T cells in rheumatoid arthritis. At the level of the study: Using a FACSAria II or Sony SH800, a portion of the V beta antibody-stained T-cell populations were flow-sorted at nearly 100% purity, and among those populations were V beta1+ cells that were then sequenced for TCRB.

Libraries were prepared by immunoSEQ multiplex PCR; TCRdb keeps only in-frame clonotypes and omits some of them. The sample lists 18,000 or so clones, roughly 70% occurring once. General observations from the study: Within 8 of 65 patients, the single biggest CD8+ clone made up more than 20% of CD8+ cells. Significant differences in CD8+ T-cell clonality were not found between rheumatoid arthritis patients and healthy controls (age-matched). CD8+ clonality rose with age in rheumatoid arthritis patients, not healthy controls.

This receptor was obtained from a woman aged 60-75 years in good health. The chain has TRBV27 and TRBJ2-1; TRBD2 matches at 11 bases. Sequencing was done on a sample of CD8+ T cells sorted from blood. The DNA for the CDR3 is TGTGCCAGCAGCCTAACTAGCGGGAGCGGGAATGAGCAGTTCTTC. Amino acids: CASSLTSGSGNEQFF.